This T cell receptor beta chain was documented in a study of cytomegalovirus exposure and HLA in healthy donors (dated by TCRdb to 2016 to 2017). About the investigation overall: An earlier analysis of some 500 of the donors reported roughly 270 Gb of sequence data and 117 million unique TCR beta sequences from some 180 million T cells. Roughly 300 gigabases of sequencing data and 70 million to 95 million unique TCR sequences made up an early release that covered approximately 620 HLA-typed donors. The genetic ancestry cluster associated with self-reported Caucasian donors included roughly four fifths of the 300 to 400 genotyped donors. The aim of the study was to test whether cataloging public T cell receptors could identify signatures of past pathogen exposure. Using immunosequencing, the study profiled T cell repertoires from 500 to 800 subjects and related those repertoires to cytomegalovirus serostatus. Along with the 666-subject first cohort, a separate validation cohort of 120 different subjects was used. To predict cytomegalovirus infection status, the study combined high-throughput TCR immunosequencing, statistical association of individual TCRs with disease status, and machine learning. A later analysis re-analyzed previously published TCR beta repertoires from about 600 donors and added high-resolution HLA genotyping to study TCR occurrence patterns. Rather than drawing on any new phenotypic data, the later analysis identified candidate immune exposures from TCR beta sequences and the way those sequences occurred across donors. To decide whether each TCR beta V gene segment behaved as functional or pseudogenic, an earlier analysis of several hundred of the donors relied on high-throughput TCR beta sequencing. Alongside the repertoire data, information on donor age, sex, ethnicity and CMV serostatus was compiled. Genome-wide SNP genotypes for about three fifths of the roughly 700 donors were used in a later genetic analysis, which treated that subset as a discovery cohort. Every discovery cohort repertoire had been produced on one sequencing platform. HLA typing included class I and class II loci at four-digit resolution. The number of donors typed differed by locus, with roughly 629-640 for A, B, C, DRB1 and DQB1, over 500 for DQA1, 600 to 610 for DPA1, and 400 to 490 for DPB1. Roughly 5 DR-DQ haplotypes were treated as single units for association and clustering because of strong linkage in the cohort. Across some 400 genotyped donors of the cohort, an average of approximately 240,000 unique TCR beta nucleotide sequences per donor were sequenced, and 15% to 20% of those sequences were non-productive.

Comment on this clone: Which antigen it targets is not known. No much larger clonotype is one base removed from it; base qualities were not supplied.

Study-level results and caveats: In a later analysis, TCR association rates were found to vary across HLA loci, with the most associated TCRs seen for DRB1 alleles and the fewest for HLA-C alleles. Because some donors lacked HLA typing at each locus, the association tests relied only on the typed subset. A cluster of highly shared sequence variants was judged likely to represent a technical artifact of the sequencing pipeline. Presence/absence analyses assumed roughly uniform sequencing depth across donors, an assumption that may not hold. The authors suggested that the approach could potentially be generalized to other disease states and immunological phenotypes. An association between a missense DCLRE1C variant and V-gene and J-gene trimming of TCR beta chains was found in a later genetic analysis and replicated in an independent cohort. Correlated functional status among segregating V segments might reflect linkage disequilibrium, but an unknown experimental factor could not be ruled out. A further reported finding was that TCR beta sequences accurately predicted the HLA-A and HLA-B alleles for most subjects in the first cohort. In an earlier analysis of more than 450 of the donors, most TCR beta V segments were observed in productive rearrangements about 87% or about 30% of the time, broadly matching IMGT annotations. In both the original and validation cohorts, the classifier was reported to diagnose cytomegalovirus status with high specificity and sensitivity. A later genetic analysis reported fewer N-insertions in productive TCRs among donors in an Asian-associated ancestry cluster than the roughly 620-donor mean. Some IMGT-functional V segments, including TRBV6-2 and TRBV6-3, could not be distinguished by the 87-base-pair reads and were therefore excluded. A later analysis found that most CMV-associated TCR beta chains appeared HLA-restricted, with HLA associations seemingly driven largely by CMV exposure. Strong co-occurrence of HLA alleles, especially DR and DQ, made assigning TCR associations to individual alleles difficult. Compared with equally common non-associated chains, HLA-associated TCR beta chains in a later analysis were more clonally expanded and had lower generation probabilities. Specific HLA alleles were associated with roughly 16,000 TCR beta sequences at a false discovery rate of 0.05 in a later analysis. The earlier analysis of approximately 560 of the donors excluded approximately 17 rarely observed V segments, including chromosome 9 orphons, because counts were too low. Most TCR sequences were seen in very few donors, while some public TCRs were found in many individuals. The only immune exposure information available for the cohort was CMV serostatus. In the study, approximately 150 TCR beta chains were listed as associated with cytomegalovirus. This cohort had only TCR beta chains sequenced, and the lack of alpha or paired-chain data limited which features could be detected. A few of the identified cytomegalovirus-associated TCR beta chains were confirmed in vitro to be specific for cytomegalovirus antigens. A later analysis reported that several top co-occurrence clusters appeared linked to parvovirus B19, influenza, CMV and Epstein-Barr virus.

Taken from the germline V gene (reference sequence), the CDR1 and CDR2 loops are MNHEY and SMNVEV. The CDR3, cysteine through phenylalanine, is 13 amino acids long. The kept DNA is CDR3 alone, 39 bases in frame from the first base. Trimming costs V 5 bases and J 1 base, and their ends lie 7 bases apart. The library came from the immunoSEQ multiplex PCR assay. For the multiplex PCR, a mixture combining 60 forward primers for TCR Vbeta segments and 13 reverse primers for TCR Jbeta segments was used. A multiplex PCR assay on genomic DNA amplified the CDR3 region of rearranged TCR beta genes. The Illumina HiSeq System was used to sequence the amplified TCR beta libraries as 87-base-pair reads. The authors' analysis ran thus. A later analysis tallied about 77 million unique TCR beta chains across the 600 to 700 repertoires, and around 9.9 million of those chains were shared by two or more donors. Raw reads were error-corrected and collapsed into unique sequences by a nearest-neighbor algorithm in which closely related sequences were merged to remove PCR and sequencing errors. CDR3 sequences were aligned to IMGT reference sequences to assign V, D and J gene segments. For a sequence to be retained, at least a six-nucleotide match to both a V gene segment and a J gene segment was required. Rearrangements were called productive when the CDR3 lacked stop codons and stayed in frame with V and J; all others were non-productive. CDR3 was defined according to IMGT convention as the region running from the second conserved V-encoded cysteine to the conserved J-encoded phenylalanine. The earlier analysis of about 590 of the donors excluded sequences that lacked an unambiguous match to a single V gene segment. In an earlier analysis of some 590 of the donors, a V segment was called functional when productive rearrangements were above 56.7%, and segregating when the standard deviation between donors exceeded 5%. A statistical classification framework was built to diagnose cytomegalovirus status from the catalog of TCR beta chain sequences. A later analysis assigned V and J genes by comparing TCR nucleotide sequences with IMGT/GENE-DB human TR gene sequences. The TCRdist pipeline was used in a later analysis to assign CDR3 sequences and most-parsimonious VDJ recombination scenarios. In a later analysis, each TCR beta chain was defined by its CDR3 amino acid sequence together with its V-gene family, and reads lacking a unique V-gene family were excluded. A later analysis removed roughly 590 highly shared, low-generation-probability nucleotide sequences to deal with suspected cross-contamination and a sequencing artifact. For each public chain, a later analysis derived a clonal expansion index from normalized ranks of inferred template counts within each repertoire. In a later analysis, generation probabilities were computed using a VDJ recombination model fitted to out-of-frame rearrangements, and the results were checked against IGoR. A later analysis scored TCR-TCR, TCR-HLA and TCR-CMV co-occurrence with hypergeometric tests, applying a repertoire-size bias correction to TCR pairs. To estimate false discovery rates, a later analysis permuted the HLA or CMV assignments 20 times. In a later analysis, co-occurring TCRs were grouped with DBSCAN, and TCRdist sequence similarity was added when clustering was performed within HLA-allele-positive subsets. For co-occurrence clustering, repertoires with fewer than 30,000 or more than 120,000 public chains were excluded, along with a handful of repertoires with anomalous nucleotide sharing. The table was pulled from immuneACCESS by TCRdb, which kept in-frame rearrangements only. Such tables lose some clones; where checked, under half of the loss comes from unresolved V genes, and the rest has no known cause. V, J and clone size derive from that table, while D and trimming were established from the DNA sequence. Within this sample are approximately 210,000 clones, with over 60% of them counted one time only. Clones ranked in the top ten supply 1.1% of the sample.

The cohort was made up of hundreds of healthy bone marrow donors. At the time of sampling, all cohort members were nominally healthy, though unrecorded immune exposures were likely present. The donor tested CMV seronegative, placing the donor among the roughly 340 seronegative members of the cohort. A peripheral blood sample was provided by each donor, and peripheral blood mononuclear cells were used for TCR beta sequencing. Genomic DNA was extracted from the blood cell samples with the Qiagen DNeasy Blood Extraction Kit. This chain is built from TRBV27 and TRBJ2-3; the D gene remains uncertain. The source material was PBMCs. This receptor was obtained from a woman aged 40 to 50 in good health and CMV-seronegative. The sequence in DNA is TGTGCCAGCAGTCTCACTGGCACAGATACGCAGTATTTT. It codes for CASSLTGTDTQYF.